These T cell receptor beta chains were read from a single sample in a study of human CD8 memory T cell subsets. TCRdb reprocessed the 5' RACE reads and stores each CDR3 protein as one record, lacking DNA. This sample's clone table lists about 4,700 distinct CDR3 sequences. Sequenced material: CD8+ T cells from PBMCs. Source of these receptors: a human donor in good health. CDR3s include the opening cysteine and the closing phenylalanine or tryptophan. Expanded clones get a size class; other rows say once, few or many, or leave the size out.

j_call v_call clone_size cdr3_aa
TRBJ1-4 TRBV6-2/TRBV6-3 large CASSYGQEEEKLFF
TRBJ2-7 TRBV6-1 . CAVKVRDRASYEQYF
TRBJ2-5 TRBV4-2 . CASSQASSGGAETQYF
TRBJ1-1 TRBV20-1 . CSARALTGEGTEAFF
TRBJ2-1 TRBV4-3 . CASSQDVPGTEQFF
TRBJ2-3 TRBV6-1 . CASSEEVGGAADTQYF
TRBJ2-2 TRBV6-4 large CASTPTAGGQSGELFF
TRBJ2-7 TRBV5-3 . CARSPDRSGKYVEQYF
TRBJ2-7 TRBV25-1 . CASSDSRGPLAEGAGDEQYF
TRBJ2-7 TRBV4-3 medium-sized CASSQDLGLAGVYEQYF
TRBJ1-2 TRBV20-1 . CSAFDRGDYGYTF
TRBJ2-4 TRBV10-3 . CAISESEDIQYF
TRBJ2-2 TRBV6-2/TRBV6-3 . CASSYAGQSNTGELFF
TRBJ2-7 TRBV9 . CASSAPPDRPIYEQYF
TRBJ2-1 TRBV19 . CASSTRVSNEQFF
TRBJ2-1 TRBV6-4 . CASSGPAGGDYNEQFF
TRBJ2-5 TRBV20-1 . CSARQDSQQETQYF
TRBJ2-2 TRBV11-2 . CASSQTRNTGELFF
TRBJ2-1 TRBV6-5 medium-sized CASSSGREGNEQFF
TRBJ2-5 TRBV15 . CATSSNRESVETQYF
TRBJ2-2 TRBV6-5 . CASSHQAENTGELFF
TRBJ2-3 TRBV6-4 large CASSAGLAGGSDTQYF
TRBJ1-5 TRBV5-6 . CASSSYSQGHGNQPQHF
TRBJ1-2 TRBV20-1 large CSAPRTGVSHGYTF
TRBJ2-5 TRBV7-3 medium-sized CASSSLRWSTGGQVSKETQYF
TRBJ2-1 TRBV6-4 . CASSPSSESSYNEQFF
TRBJ2-7 TRBV14 . CASSLSVAGTLSYEQYF
TRBJ2-2 TRBV10-3 medium-sized CAISLLAGANTGELFF
TRBJ1-1 TRBV20-1 . CSARPGGRDTEAFF
TRBJ2-1 TRBV6-4 . CASSDSAGGGSNEQFF
TRBJ2-7 TRBV4-1 . CASSQVGQGHEQYF
TRBJ2-1 TRBV4-3 . CASSQDVRGGYNEQFF
TRBJ2-2 TRBV20-1 . CSATGTGDAGELFF
TRBJ2-2 TRBV7-2 . CASSLWNGELFF
TRBJ2-1 TRBV2 . CASSEALSGGGLYNEQFF
TRBJ1-2 TRBV29-1 medium-sized CSVLGQGALGYTF
TRBJ2-5 TRBV20-1 large CSANMGQLLETQYF
TRBJ2-7 TRBV4-3 . CASSSSVADPYEQYF
TRBJ2-1 TRBV25-1 . CASVQGGNEQFF
TRBJ2-3 TRBV10-2 . CASSVVLSSTDTQYF
TRBJ2-3 TRBV7-6 . CASSQAGGPADTQYF
TRBJ2-1 TRBV30 medium-sized CAWSVREYNEQFF
TRBJ2-7 TRBV7-3 medium-sized CASSLGGGNEQYF
TRBJ2-1 TRBV28 . CASSLPERDRRQFF
TRBJ2-5 TRBV10-3 . CAISGSGTSVQETQYF
TRBJ1-2 TRBV11-2 . CASSFTGGAYGYTF
TRBJ2-1 TRBV20-1 . CSARTRGLSYNEQFF
TRBJ1-2 TRBV6-2/TRBV6-3 medium-sized CASSHRDSAEGYTF
TRBJ2-1 TRBV6-4 medium-sized CASSEGTGGNEQFF
TRBJ1-3 TRBV4-2 . CASSQDPGSSGNTIYF
TRBJ2-1 TRBV7-9 . CASSYAGLAGYDEQFF
TRBJ2-1 TRBV19 . CASSISGEAYNEQFF
TRBJ2-5 TRBV6-2/TRBV6-3 . CASSPAAEPQETQYF
TRBJ2-5 TRBV29-1 medium-sized CSVDRDRGTSGRQETQYF
TRBJ2-7 TRBV29-1 . CSVEREGQGSDEQYF
TRBJ2-5 TRBV3-2 . CASSQGGGPQETQYF
TRBJ2-1 TRBV3-1 medium-sized CASSQVHGGASNEQFF
TRBJ2-5 TRBV11-2 . CASSWTGAQETQYF